This T cell receptor (beta chain) was recovered during a study of regulatory T cells in long-lasting Graves disease. The CDR3 is made up of 14 amino acids. J gave up 4 bases and V 5 bases, and 9 bases lay outside the gene matches. Germline CDR1 and CDR2: DFQATT and SNEGSKA (reference sequence). Time point meaning: newly diagnosed GD, antithyroid drugs for less than 3 months. PBMC-derived RNA was used for the TCR library. The authors built TCR beta libraries using iRepertoire HTBI primers and Arm-PCR of CDR3 regions. TCRdb called the multiplex PCR reads again in MiXCR, with one record for every CDR3 protein. The profile shows around 250,000 distinct CDR3 sequences, 15% to 20% of them singletons. This clonotype was observed many times. These data also featured in a second study, about T cells in Graves' hyperthyroidism and ophthalmopathy. That paper notes: The authors deemed Graves' hyperthyroidism stable absent ophthalmopathy progression within 18 months. TCR CDR3 underwent first-round RT-PCR with the HTBI primer set.

The J gene is TRBJ2-5, the V gene TRBV20-1; TRBD2 aligns across 8 bases. The source of this sequence is a woman aged 25 to 45 with Graves disease. The input for sequencing was peripheral blood mononuclear cells (PBMCs), taken at new diagnosis, from a patient treated with antithyroid drugs. CDR3 loop: CSASGLEGSETQYF. Written as DNA, the CDR3 is TGCAGTGCTTCGGGACTAGAGGGTTCAGAGACCCAGTACTTC.